This T cell receptor (beta chain) emerged from a study of shared T cell receptors in the human thymus. Profiled with immunoSEQ multiplex PCR; TCRdb holds only in-frame clones, not every one. The table includes 600,000 to 900,000 clones, approximately 85% detected once. This clone was picked up a small number of times. V was shortened by 5 bases and J by 6 bases, with 15 bases between the two germline ends. The CDR3 loop spans 14 amino acids. In germline, CDR1 is SGHTA, CDR2 FQGNSA. This sample also appeared in a second study, on human thymus T cells. Turning to that study: Thymus pieces cut out during corrective heart surgery were the tissue that was used. Thymic and blood repertoires appeared to carry a bias in their V and J gene usage.

The chain couples TRBV7-2 to TRBJ2-3; no clear D gene. The receptor was isolated from a girl less than two years old with a congenital heart defect. The sample comprised thymocytes. The CDR3 bases are TGTGCCAGCAGCCAAACGTCCAGAACGGATACGCAGTATTTT. It encodes CASSQTSRTDTQYF. Using reference TRBV7-2 and TRBJ2-3 for the parts outside the CDR3, the full variable domain is GAGVSQSPSNKVTEKGKDVELRCDPISGHTALYWYRQSLGQGLEFLIYFQGNSAPDKSGLPSDRFSAERTGGSVSTLTIQRTQQEDSAVYLCASSQTSRTDTQYFGPGTRLTVL.